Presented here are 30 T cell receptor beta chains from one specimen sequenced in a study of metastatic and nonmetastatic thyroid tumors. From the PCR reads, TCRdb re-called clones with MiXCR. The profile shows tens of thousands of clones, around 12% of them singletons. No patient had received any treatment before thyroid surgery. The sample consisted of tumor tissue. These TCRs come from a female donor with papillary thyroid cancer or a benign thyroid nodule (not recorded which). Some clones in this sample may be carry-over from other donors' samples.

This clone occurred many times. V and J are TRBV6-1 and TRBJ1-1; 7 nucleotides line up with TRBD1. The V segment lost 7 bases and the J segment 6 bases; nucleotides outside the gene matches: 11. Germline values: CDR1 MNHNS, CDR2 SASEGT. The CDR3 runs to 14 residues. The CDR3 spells CASTRDTGEAEAFF. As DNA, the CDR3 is TGTGCCAGCACTAGAGATACAGGGGAGGCTGAAGCTTTCTTT.

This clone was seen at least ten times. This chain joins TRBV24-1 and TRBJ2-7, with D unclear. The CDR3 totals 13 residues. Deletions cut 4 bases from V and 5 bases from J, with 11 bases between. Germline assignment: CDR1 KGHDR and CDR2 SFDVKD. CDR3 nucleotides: TGTGCCACCAGTGACCAAGGGTTCCACGAGCAGTACTTC. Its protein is CATSDQGFHEQYF.

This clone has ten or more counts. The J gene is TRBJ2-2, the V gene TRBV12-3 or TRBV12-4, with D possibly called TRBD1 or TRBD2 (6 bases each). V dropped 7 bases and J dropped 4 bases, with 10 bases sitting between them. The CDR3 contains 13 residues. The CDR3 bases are TGTGCCAGCAAAAAGGGGGGCACCGGGGAGCTGTTTTTT. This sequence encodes CASKKGGTGELFF.

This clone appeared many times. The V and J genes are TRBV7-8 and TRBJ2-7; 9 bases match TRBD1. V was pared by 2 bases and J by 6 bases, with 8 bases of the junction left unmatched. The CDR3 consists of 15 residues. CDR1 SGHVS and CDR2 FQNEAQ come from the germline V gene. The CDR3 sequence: CASSLTGQGRGEQYF. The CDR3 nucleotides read TGTGCCAGCAGCTTAACGGGACAGGGTCGGGGCGAGCAGTACTTC. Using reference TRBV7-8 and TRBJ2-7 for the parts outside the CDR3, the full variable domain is GAGVSQSPRYKVAKRGQDVALRCDPISGHVSLFWYQQALGQGPEFLTYFQNEAQLDKSGLPSDRFFAERPEGSVSTLKIQRTQQEDSAVYLCASSLTGQGRGEQYFGPGTRLTVT.

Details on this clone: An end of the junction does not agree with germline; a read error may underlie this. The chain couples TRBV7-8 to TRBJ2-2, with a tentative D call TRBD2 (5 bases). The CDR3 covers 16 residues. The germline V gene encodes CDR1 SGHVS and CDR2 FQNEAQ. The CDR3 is CASSPRGAAGTVELFF. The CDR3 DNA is TGTGCCAGCAGCCCGCGAGGCGCGGCGGGTACCGTGGAGCTGTTTTTT.

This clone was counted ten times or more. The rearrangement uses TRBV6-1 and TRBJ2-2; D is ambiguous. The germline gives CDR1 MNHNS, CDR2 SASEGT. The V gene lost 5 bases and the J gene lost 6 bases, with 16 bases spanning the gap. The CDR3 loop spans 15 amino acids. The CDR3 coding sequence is TGTGCCAGCAGTAGGGCTATATTGATAGCCGGGGAGCTGTTTTTT. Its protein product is CASSRAILIAGELFF.

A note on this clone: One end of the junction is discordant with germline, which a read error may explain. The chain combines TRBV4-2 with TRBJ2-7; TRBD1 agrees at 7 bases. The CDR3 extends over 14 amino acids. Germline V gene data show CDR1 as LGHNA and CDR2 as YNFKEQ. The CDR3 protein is CASRQGGPEAGQYF. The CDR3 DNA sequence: TGTGCCAGCAGACAAGGGGGCCCCGAGGCGGGGCAGTACTTC.

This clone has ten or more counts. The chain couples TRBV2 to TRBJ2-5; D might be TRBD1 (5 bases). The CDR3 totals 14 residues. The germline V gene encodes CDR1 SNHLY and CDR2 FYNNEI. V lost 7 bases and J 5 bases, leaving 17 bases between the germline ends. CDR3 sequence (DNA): TGTGCCAGCATCGCAGGGCCCCAGAGTGAGACCCAGTACTTC. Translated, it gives CASIAGPQSETQYF.

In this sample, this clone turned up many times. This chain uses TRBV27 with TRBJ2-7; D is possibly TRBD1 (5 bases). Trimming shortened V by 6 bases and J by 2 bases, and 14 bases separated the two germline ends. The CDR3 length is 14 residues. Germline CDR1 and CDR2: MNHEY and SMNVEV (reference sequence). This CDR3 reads CASSPQVLAYEQYF. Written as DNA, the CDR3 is TGTGCCAGCAGCCCACAGGTGTTAGCCTACGAGCAGTACTTC.

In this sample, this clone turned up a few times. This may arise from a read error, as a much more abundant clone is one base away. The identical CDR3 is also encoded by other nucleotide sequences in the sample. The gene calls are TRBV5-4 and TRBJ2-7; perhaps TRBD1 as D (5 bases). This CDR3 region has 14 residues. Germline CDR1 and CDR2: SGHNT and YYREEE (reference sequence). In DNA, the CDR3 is TGCGCCAGCAGCTTGTCCGACAGTTCCTACGAGCAGTACTTC. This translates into CASSLSDSSYEQYF. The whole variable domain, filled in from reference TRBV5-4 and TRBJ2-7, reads ETGVTQSPTHLIKTRGQQVTLRCSSQSGHNTVSWYQQALGQGPQFIFQYYREEENGRGNFPPRFSGLQFPNYSSELNVNALELDDSALYLCASSLSDSSYEQYFGPGTRLTVT.

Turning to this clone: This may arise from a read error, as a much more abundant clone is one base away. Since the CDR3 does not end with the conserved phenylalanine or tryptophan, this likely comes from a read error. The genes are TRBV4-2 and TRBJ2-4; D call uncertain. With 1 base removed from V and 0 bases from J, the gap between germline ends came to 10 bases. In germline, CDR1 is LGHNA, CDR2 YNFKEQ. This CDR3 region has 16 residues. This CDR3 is CASSQATQLAKNIQYL. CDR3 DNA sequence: TGTGCCAGCAGCCAAGCAACACAGCTAGCCAAAAACATTCAGTACCTC.

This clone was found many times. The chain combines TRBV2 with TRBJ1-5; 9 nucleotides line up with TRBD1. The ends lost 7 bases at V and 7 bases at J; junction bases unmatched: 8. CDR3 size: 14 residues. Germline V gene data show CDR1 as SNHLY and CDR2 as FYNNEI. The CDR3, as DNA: TGTGCCAGCAAGAGGACAGGGGACCACCAGCCCCAGCATTTT. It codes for CASKRTGDHQPQHF.

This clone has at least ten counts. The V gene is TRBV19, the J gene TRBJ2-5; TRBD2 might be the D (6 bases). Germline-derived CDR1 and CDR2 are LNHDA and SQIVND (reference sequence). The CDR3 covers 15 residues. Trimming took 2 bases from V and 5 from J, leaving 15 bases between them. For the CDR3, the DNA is TGTGCCAGTAGTATATGGAGGGAAGCGTCTGAGACCCAGTACTTC. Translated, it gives CASSIWREASETQYF.

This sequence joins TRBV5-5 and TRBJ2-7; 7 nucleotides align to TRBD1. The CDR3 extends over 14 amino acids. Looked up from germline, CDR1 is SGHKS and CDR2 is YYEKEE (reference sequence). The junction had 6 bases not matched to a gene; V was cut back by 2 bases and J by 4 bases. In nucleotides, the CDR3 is TGTGCCAGCAGCTTAGAGACAGGGCGGTACGAGCAGTACTTC. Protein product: CASSLETGRYEQYF.

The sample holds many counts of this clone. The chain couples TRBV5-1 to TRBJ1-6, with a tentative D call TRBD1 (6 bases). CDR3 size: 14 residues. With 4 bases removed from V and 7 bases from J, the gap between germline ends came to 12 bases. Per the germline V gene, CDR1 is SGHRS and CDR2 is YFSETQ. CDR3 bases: TGCGCCAGCAGCCAGGGGTTAACGAATTCACCCCTCCACTTT. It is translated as CASSQGLTNSPLHF.

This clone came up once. The CDR3 coding sequence is TGTGCCAGCAGTCCAGGGACGCAGGTTTATGGCTACACCTTC. It codes for CASSPGTQVYGYTF. This sequence joins TRBV3-1 and TRBJ1-2; D is perhaps TRBD1 (5 bases). The germline V gene encodes CDR1 LGHDT and CDR2 YNNKEL (reference sequence). V lost 6 bases and J 5 bases, leaving 16 bases between the germline ends. The CDR3 has 14 residues. Using reference TRBV3-1 and TRBJ1-2 for the parts outside the CDR3, the full variable domain is DTAVSQTPKYLVTQMGNDKSIKCEQNLGHDTMYWYKQDSKKFLKIMFSYNNKELIINETVPNRFSPKSPDKAHLNLHINSLELGDSAVYFCASSPGTQVYGYTFGSGTRLTVV.

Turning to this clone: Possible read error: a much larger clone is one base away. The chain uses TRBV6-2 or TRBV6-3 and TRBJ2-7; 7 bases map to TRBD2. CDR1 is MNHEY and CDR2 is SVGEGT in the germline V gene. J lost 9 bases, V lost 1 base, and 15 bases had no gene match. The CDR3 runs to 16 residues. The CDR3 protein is CASSYYGPAGRRGQYF. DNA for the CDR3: TGTGCCAGCAGTTACTACGGACCAGCGGGGCGTAGGGGGCAGTACTTC.

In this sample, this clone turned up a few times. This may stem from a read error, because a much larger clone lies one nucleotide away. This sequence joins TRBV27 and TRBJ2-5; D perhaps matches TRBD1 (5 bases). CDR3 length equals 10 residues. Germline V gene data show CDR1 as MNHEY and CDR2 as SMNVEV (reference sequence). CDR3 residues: CSTGRETQYF. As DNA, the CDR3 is TGTTCCACAGGCCGAGAGACCCAGTACTTC.

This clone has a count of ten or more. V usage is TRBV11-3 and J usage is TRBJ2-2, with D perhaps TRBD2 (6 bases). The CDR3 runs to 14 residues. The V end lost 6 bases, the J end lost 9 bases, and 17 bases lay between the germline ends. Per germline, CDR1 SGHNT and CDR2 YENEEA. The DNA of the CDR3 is TGTGCCAGCAGGGCGGGACCCAGCGCACGGGAGCTGTTTTTT. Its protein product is CASRAGPSARELFF.

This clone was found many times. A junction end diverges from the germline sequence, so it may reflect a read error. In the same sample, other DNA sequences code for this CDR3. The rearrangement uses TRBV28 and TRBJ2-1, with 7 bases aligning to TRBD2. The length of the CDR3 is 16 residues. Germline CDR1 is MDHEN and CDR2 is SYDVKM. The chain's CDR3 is CASSLLSGTTYNEQFF. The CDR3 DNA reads TGTGCCAGCAGTTTACTCAGCGGGACGACCTACAATGAACAGTTCTTC. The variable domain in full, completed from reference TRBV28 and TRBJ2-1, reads DVKVTQSSRYLVKRTGEKVFLECVQDMDHENMFWYRQDPGLGLRLIYFSYDVKMKEKGDIPEGYSVSREKKERFSLILESASTNQTSMYLCASSLLSGTTYNEQFFGPGTRLTVL.

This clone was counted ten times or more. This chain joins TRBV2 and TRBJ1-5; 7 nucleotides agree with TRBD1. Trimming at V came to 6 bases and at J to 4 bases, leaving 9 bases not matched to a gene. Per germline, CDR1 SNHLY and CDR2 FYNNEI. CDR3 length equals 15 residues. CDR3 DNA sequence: TGTGCCAGCAGCGCAACAGGGGAGCGTAATCAGCCCCAGCATTTT. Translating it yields CASSATGERNQPQHF.

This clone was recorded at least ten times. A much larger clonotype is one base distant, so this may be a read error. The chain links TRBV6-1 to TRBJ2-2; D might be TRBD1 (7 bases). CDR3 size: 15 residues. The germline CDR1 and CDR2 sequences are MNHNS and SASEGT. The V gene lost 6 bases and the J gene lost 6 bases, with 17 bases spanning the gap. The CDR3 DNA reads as TGTGCCAGCAGCCGGGACAGAGGGGAGGCCGGGGAGCTGTTTTTT. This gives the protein CASSRDRGEAGELFF.

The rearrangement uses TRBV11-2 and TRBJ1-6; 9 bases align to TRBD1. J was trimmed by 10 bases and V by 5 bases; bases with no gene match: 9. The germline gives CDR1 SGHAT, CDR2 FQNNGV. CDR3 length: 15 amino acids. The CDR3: CASSPSRDRDSPLHF. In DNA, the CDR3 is TGTGCCAGCAGCCCTTCACGGGACAGGGACTCACCCCTCCACTTT.

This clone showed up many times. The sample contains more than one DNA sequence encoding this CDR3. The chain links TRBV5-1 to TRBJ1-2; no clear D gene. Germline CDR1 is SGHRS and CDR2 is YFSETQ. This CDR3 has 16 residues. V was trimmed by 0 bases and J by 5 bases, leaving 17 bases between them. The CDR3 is CASSLDWSASIYGYTF. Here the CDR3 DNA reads TGCGCCAGCAGCTTGGATTGGTCCGCCTCCATTTATGGCTACACCTTC. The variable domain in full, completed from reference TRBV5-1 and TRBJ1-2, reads KAGVTQTPRYLIKTRGQQVTLSCSPISGHRSVSWYQQTPGQGLQFLFEYFSETQRNKGNFPGRFSGRQFSNSRSEMNVSTLELGDSALYLCASSLDWSASIYGYTFGSGTRLTVV.

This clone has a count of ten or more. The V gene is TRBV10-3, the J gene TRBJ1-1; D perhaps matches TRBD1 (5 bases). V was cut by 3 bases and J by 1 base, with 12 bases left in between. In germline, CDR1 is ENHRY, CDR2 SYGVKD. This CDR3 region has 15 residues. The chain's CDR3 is CAISDRGFRNTEAFF. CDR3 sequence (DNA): TGTGCCATCAGTGATCGGGGGTTTAGGAACACTGAAGCTTTCTTT.

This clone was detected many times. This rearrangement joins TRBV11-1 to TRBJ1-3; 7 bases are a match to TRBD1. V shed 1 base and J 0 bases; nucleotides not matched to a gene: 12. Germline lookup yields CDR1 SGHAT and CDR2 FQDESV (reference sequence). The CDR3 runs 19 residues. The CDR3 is CASSLDWGQPKSSGNTIYF. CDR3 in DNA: TGTGCCAGCAGCTTAGATTGGGGACAGCCTAAGAGCTCTGGAAACACCATATATTTT.

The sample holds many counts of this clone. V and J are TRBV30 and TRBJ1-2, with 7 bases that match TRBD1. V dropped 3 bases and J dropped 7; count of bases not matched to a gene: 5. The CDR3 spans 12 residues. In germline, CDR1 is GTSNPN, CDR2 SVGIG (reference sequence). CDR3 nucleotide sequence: TGTGCCTGGAGGACAGGGCGGCGTGGCTACACCTTC. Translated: CAWRTGRRGYTF.

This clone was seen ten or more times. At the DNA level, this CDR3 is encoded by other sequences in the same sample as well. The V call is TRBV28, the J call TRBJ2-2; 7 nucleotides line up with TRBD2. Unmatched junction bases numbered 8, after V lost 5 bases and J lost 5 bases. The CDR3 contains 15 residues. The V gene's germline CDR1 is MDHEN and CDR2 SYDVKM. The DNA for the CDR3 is TGTGCCAGCAGTACCACTAGCGTGGGGACCGGGGAGCTGTTTTTT. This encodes CASSTTSVGTGELFF.

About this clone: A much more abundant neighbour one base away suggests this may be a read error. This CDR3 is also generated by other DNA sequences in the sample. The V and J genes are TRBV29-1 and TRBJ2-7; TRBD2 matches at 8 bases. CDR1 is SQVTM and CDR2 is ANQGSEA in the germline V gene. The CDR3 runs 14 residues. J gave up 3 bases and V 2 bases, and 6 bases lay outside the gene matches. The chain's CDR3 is CSVEPGLGSYEQYF. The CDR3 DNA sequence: TGCAGCGTTGAACCGGGACTAGGAAGCTACGAGCAGTACTTC.

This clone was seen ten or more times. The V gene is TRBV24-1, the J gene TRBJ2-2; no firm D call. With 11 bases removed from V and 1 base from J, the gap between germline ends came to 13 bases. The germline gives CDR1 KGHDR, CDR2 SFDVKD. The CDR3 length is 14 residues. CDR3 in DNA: TGTGCCAGTTCGGAAGGGTGGAACACCGGGGAGCTGTTTTTT. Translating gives CASSEGWNTGELFF.